The next 23 T cell receptor beta chains were all read from a single sample in a study of T cells in Graves' hyperthyroidism and ophthalmopathy. Using RNA transcripts as the source, TCR beta CDR3 regions were amplified. The HTBI primer set was used in a first-round RT-PCR of the TCR CDR3. TCRdb re-called the multiplex PCR reads with MiXCR, one entry per CDR3 protein. The table has about 420,000 distinct CDR3 sequences, roughly an eighth seen once; the top ten hold roughly 4.8%. Sequencing input: blood. The receptors stem from a woman aged 18-29 years with Graves' hyperthyroidism.

This clonotype appeared a few times. Being one base from a much bigger clone, this may be a read error. Lacking the conserved final phenylalanine or tryptophan, this CDR3 likely reflects a read error. The J gene is TRBJ2-7, the V gene TRBV5-1; D may be TRBD1 or TRBD2 (6 bases each). V shed 4 bases and J shed 9 bases, with 20 bases lying between them. Germline V gives CDR1 SGHRS, CDR2 YFSETQ. CDR3 length: 14 amino acids. The CDR3 loop reads CASSLEGGTLVQYL. CDR3 sequence (DNA): TGCGCCAGCAGCCTTGAAGGGGGGACACTCGTGCAGTACCTC.

This chain uses TRBV20-1 with TRBJ1-6; D is ambiguous. Germline values: CDR1 DFQATT, CDR2 SNEGSKA (reference sequence). CDR3 length: 16 residues. V was shortened by 1 base and J by 5 bases, with 15 bases between the two germline ends. The CDR3 sequence is CSARAGRTANNSPLHF. In nucleotides, the CDR3 is TGCAGTGCTAGAGCGGGCCGGACTGCCAATAATTCACCCCTCCACTTT.

Ten or more counts support this clonotype. The chain joins TRBV12-3 or TRBV12-4 to TRBJ2-1; 9 nucleotides agree with TRBD1. Losses at the gene ends were 5 bases for V and 7 bases for J; bases not matched to a gene: 6. This CDR3 region has 14 residues. This CDR3 reads CASSSTGGMNEQFF. CDR3 nucleotides: TGTGCCAGCAGTAGCACAGGGGGCATGAATGAGCAGTTCTTC.

This clonotype has a count of ten or more. V and J are TRBV7-2 and TRBJ2-7; 8 nucleotides align to TRBD2. The germline CDR1 and CDR2 sequences are SGHTA and FQGNSA. V shed 1 base and J 5 bases; nucleotides not matched to a gene: 7. The CDR3 consists of 15 residues. In nucleotides, the CDR3 is TGTGCCAGCAGCTTAGGGTATAGCGGGATGAACGAGCAGTACTTC. Translated, it gives CASSLGYSGMNEQYF.

This clonotype was picked up many times. The chain joins TRBV6-1 to TRBJ2-7; D is undetermined. With 5 bases removed from V and 0 bases from J, the gap between germline ends came to 14 bases. CDR1 MNHNS and CDR2 SASEGT come from the germline V gene. This CDR3 spans 15 amino acids. CDR3 sequence (DNA): TGTGCCAGCAGTTCTCCGGTGCTTAACTCCTACGAGCAGTACTTC. As protein: CASSSPVLNSYEQYF.

This clonotype was recorded many times. The chain uses TRBV20-1 and TRBJ2-3; TRBD2 matches 7 bases. The V segment lost 1 base and the J segment 5 bases; nucleotides outside the gene matches: 9. Germline V gene data show CDR1 as DFQATT and CDR2 as SNEGSKA (reference sequence). The CDR3 covers 15 residues. The CDR3 DNA follows: TGCAGTGCTAGAGTGACGCGGGAGATGGGAGATACGCAGTATTTT. Amino acids: CSARVTREMGDTQYF.

Note on this clonotype: Germline and junction disagree at one end, which may indicate a read error. This chain uses TRBV3-1 with TRBJ2-7, with 10 positions matching TRBD2. CDR1 and CDR2 (germline): LGHDT, YNNKEL (reference sequence). The CDR3 is made up of 16 amino acids. CDR3 residues: CASTQGSLAGVGEQYF. CDR3 DNA: TGTGCCAGCACCCAAGGTAGTCTAGCGGGAGTGGGGGAGCAGTACTTC.

This clonotype was counted ten times or more. V gene TRBV30 combines with J gene TRBJ2-3; D is perhaps TRBD1 (6 bases). The CDR3 is made up of 14 amino acids. Germline V gene data show CDR1 as GTSNPN and CDR2 as SVGIG (reference sequence). V gave up 1 base and J gave up 2 bases, with 10 bases separating them. For the CDR3, the DNA is TGTGCCTGGAGTGCAGGGGTTCCCACAGATACGCAGTATTTT. It encodes CAWSAGVPTDTQYF.

This clonotype was detected only once. It may be a read error: a sequence one base away is much more abundant. The chain joins TRBV20-1 to TRBJ1-1; D is unresolved. This CDR3 comprises 15 residues. CDR1 is DFQATT, CDR2 SNEGSKA, per germline (reference sequence). Deletions cut 6 bases from V and 4 bases from J, with 21 bases between. CDR3 residues: CSAPPTRATATEAFF. The CDR3 DNA is TGCAGTGCCCCACCAACCCGAGCCACGGCCACTGAAGCTTTCTTT.

The chain uses TRBV28 and TRBJ1-4; D call uncertain. Trimming stripped 5 bases from V and 8 bases from J, with 18 bases between. The CDR3 length is 15 residues. Germline assignment: CDR1 MDHEN and CDR2 SYDVKM. CDR3: CASSTRSTGIEKLFF. In DNA, the CDR3 is TGTGCCAGCAGTACCCGCTCGACGGGAATAGAAAAACTGTTTTTT.

This clonotype showed up many times. The V and J genes are TRBV28 and TRBJ2-1, with D perhaps TRBD2 (5 bases). CDR3 length equals 16 residues. Germline loops: CDR1 MDHEN, CDR2 SYDVKM. Trimming pared 4 bases from V and 1 base from J, leaving 14 bases between. The DNA of the CDR3 is TGTGCCAGCAGTTCCTTTAAGGAGCGGTCCTACAATGAGCAGTTCTTC. Protein product: CASSSFKERSYNEQFF.

This clonotype was observed a handful of times. This chain links TRBV5-1 with TRBJ2-3, with a tentative D call TRBD2 (6 bases). The CDR3 is 14 residues long. Per the germline V gene, CDR1 is SGHRS and CDR2 is YFSETQ. Trimming pared 4 bases from V and 4 bases from J, leaving 13 bases between. The CDR3 DNA is TGCGCCAGCAGCCTTGGGGGGACGGCAGATACGCAGTATTTT. Residues: CASSLGGTADTQYF.

This clonotype showed up many times. The chain joins TRBV25-1 to TRBJ2-5; D is unresolved. CDR1 is MGHDK and CDR2 is SYGVNS in the germline V gene. The CDR3 sequence is 15 residues long. The V and J ends lost 2 bases and 2 bases respectively, with 12 bases between them. The CDR3: CASSERPEGQETQYF. The CDR3 DNA reads as TGTGCCAGCAGTGAACGACCGGAAGGTCAAGAGACCCAGTACTTC.

This clonotype has at least ten counts. CDR3 in amino acids: CASSPRTSIHHGNEQFF. The CDR3 nucleotides are TGTGCCAGCAGCCCCCGGACTAGCATTCACCACGGCAATGAGCAGTTCTTC. This chain uses TRBV3-1 with TRBJ2-1; 8 bases agree with TRBD2. This CDR3 is 17 amino acids long. J lost 6 bases, V lost 4 bases, and 14 bases had no gene match. Germline V gene data show CDR1 as LGHDT and CDR2 as YNNKEL (reference sequence).

This clonotype was counted ten times or more. This chain links TRBV7-2 with TRBJ2-5; perhaps D is TRBD1 or TRBD2 (6 bases each). The germline V and J ends were trimmed by 2 bases and 4 bases, with 11 bases remaining between them. The CDR3 consists of 14 residues. CDR1 and CDR2 (germline): SGHTA, FQGNSA. CDR3 bases: TGTGCCAGCAGCTTAATAGGGGGGCCAGAGACCCAGTACTTC. Translating gives CASSLIGGPETQYF.

J is TRBJ2-6 and V is TRBV6-5; D ambiguous. V lost 2 bases, J lost 0 bases, and 20 bases lay in between. Germline assignment: CDR1 MNHEY and CDR2 SVGAGI. This CDR3 contains 20 residues. In DNA form, the CDR3 reads TGTGCCAGCAGTTACCTCACGACTCCCGGAGCCAGCTCTGGGGCCAACGTCCTGACTTTC. This encodes CASSYLTTPGASSGANVLTF.

The rearrangement links TRBV6-5 to TRBJ2-7; no clear D gene. With 3 bases removed from V and 3 bases from J, the gap between germline ends came to 9 bases. This CDR3 has 13 amino acids. CDR1 and CDR2 from the germline V gene are MNHEY and SVGAGI. The CDR3 here is CASSYGSIYEQYF. The CDR3 coding sequence is TGTGCCAGCAGTTATGGGTCCATCTACGAGCAGTACTTC.

This chain joins TRBV20-1 and TRBJ2-5; 7 positions agree with TRBD2. J was trimmed by 5 bases and V by 0 bases; bases with no gene match: 9. The CDR3 consists of 15 residues. CDR1 DFQATT and CDR2 SNEGSKA come from the germline V gene (reference sequence). DNA of the CDR3: TGCAGTGCTAGAGATGGGGGAGGGCGCGGGGAGACCCAGTACTTC. Translated: CSARDGGGRGETQYF.

Many counts were recorded for this clonotype. The V and J genes are TRBV18 and TRBJ1-1; no firm D call. This CDR3 has 13 amino acids. Germline V gives CDR1 KGHSH, CDR2 LQKENI. V lost 3 bases to trimming and J lost 6 bases, with 11 bases between them. In nucleotides, the CDR3 is TGTGCCAGCTCACCGCCAATGCGGGCTGAAGCTTTCTTT. This translates into CASSPPMRAEAFF.

This clonotype was observed many times. The chain employs TRBV6-5 and TRBJ2-1; 13 bases map to TRBD2. In germline, CDR1 is MNHEY, CDR2 SVGAGI. V was clipped by 2 bases and J by 7 bases; unmatched bases: 5. The CDR3 sequence is 16 residues long. As DNA, the CDR3 is TGTGCCAGCAGTTACAGGACTAGCGGGAGTTTGAATGAGCAGTTCTTC. This sequence encodes CASSYRTSGSLNEQFF.

This clonotype was detected ten times or more. The chain recombines TRBV28 with TRBJ2-1; 7 bases are shared with TRBD2. Per the germline V gene, CDR1 is MDHEN and CDR2 is SYDVKM. V was clipped by 7 bases and J by 5 bases; unmatched bases: 8. The CDR3 contains 14 residues. The CDR3 loop reads CASTSPGRDNEQFF. The CDR3 DNA follows: TGTGCCAGCACCTCCCCAGGGAGGGACAATGAGCAGTTCTTC.

The table lists this clonotype with many counts. The chain combines TRBV6-1 with TRBJ2-5, with a weak D call TRBD2 (5 bases). CDR3 length: 13 amino acids. Trimming cost V 5 bases and J 4 bases, with 11 bases left between them. From germline, CDR1 is MNHNS and CDR2 SASEGT. The CDR3 bases are TGTGCCAGCAGTCAAACTAGTTTAGAGACCCAGTACTTC. It codes for CASSQTSLETQYF.

Ten or more counts support this clonotype. The rearrangement uses TRBV12-3 or TRBV12-4 and TRBJ2-2; D is possibly TRBD1 (5 bases). Trimming removed 2 bases at V and 9 bases at J, with 7 bases between. CDR3 length equals 12 residues. CDR3 sequence: CASSLRGRELFF. The CDR3 nucleotides are TGTGCCAGCAGTTTAAGGGGCAGGGAGCTGTTTTTT.